The present entry profiles one TCR beta chain with its context. These data belong to a study of control samples from healthy donors and cancer patients. Clones were sequenced by immunoSEQ multiplex PCR, and TCRdb holds only the in-frame ones, with some missing. The table includes about 89,000 clones, about 89% detected once. The CDR3 is 13 amino acids. V was cut by 2 bases and J by 1 base, with 5 bases left in between. This TCR was sampled from a young man in good health. The rearrangement links TRBV12-3 or TRBV12-4 to TRBJ1-1; D gene uncertain. What was sequenced was blood. CDR3 protein: CASSLSENTEAFF. Here the CDR3 DNA reads TGTGCCAGCAGTTTAAGTGAGAACACTGAAGCTTTCTTT.